This T cell receptor (beta chain) was recovered during a study of cytomegalovirus exposure and HLA in healthy donors. Points from the study as a whole: The authors enumerated around 150 TCR beta chains as linked to cytomegalovirus. The authors confirmed in vitro that three CMV-associated chains were specific for CMV antigens. First-cohort TCR clusters were later found to tend to co-occur in the 130 or so validation repertoires.

Sequencing was performed with immunoSEQ multiplex PCR; in TCRdb, only in-frame clones are kept and a portion is missing. The data show 150,000 to 200,000 clones, 80% to 90% seen once. Worth noting for this clone: Its target is not known.

The donors were in the roughly 110-subject validation cohort; that cohort was separate from the approximately 730-subject first cohort. This CDR3 is 15 amino acids long. V was clipped by 3 bases and J by 7 bases; unmatched bases: 8. Germline CDR1 is SGHRS and CDR2 is YFSETQ. Sequencing was carried out using PBMCs. This chain uses TRBV5-1 with TRBJ1-4, with 8 bases that match TRBD1. The sequence derives from a woman between 25 and 40 years old in good health and CMV-seronegative. The CDR3 DNA reads as TGCGCCAGCAGCTGGACAGGGCAGTCGGGTGAAAAACTGTTTTTT. The encoded protein is CASSWTGQSGEKLFF. Together with reference TRBV5-1 and TRBJ1-4, the CDR3 gives the full variable domain: KAGVTQTPRYLIKTRGQQVTLSCSPISGHRSVSWYQQTPGQGLQFLFEYFSETQRNKGNFPGRFSGRQFSNSRSEMNVSTLELGDSALYLCASSWTGQSGEKLFFGSGTQLSVL.